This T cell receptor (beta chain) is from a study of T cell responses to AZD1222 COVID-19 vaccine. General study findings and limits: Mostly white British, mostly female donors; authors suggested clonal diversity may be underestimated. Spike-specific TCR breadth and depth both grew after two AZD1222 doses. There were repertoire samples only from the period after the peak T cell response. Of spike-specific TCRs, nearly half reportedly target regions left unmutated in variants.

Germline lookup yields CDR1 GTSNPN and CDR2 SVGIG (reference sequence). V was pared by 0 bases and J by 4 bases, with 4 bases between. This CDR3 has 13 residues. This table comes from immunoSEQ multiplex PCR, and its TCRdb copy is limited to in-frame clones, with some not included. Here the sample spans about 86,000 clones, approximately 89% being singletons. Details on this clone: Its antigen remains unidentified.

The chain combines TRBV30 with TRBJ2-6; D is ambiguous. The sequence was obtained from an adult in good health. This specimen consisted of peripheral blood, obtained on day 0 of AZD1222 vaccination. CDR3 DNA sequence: TGTGCCTGGAGTGTACGGGGGGCCAACGTCCTGACTTTC. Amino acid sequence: CAWSVRGANVLTF.